The clone carrying this T cell receptor beta chain was observed at least ten times. Its target is unknown. The sorted Tregs were CD4+CD25+CD127-/low cells. TCRdb reprocessed the 5' RACE reads with MiXCR, giving one entry per CDR3 protein. Altogether roughly 30,000 distinct CDR3 sequences are present, 27% being singletons, with the ten largest covering 2.3%. This CDR3 region has 16 residues. V gave up 0 bases and J gave up 0 bases, with 13 bases separating them. The V gene's germline CDR1 is SGHRS and CDR2 YFSETQ. Study-wide points: In terms of TCR gene usage, tumor memory CD4+ T cells clustered together with blood and lymph node memory CD4+ cells, as well as with lymph node naive CD4+ cells. Tumor Treg TCRs overlapped most with tumor naive CD4+ cells.

The V call is TRBV5-1, the J call TRBJ2-7; no reliable D call. The specimen sequenced was tumor-infiltrating Tregs sorted from the breast tumor. This clonotype originated in a female donor with breast cancer. The CDR3 bases are TGCGCCAGCAGCTTGGGGGTCGGCCTGAGCTCCTACGAGCAGTACTTC. Protein product: CASSLGVGLSSYEQYF.